This T cell receptor (beta chain) was identified during a study of neurological immune-mediated disorders (dated by TCRdb to about 2019). Regarding the research as a whole: Using UMI-based sequencing, the study compared peripheral blood TCR-beta repertoires from patients with HTLV-I-associated myelopathy (HAM/TSP), patients with multiple sclerosis, and healthy controls. Longitudinal samples, technical triplicates and paired sorted CD4+ and CD8+ T-cell subsets, alongside PBMC samples, were included among the 90 to 130 TCR-beta libraries. The cohort included about 66 subjects: approximately 15 with HAM/TSP, around 35 with multiple sclerosis, and about 20 healthy controls.

There are many counts of this clonotype. What this receptor recognizes is not known. No much larger clonotype is one base removed from it; base qualities were not supplied. Sorted-subset TCR libraries were prepared from some 940,000 sorted CD4+ or CD8+ T cells. Peripheral blood was subjected to Ficoll-Hypaque density gradient centrifugation to isolate PBMCs, which were then cryopreserved in liquid nitrogen. The study also sequenced paired sorted CD4+ and CD8+ subsets from healthy controls, HAM/TSP patients and MS patients. cDNA synthesis used template-switch 5'RACE with a primer carrying a 10-nucleotide random unique molecular identifier tagging each TCR transcript. Over 170 million TCR-beta sequences, covering 15-18 subjects, were produced in each sequencing run. The RNeasy kit was used for extraction of total RNA. Using the KAPA Real-time Library Amplification kit, TCR-beta VDJ regions were amplified with primers for the TCR constant region and the 5'RACE anchor. Sample indexes and Illumina adaptors were added in a first PCR, after which library yield was increased in a second PCR. After Ampure bead purification, the TCR product of roughly 650 bp was size-selected on a 2% E-gel SizeSelection system. Before pooling, library quality was assessed on a Bioanalyzer, concentration was determined with Qubit, and library quantification was performed with the Kapa Library Quantification kit. An Illumina HiSeq 2500 sequenced the libraries paired-end 2 x 150 bp. To increase sequence diversity, 25-30% phiX was spiked into each library pool. The authors' pipeline ran thus. Quality-filtered reads were processed with the UMI-based MiGEC pipeline, which removed over 90% of raw TCR sequences during error correction. VDJ genes were aligned to IMGT germline references, and each clonotype was defined by a unique CDR3 amino acid sequence together with V-J genes. Clonal expansion, Shannon diversity and CDR3 relatedness were evaluated with VDJtools (CalcPairwiseDistances, ClusterSamples), while phylogenetic trees were built in CLCbio workbench. Expanded clones were defined as having at least 8 unique UMIs, based on coefficient-of-variation modelling across technical triplicates. The public reads were run again by TCRdb, first through fastp at Q25 and then through MiXCR, and only productive beta chains were kept. Each entry merges the rows of one CDR3 protein and shows their most common DNA and genes. What appears here as the V and J calls and clone size reflects TCRdb's work, not the paper's. The sample profile shows approximately 38,000 distinct CDR3 sequences; approximately 10% of them were found once. The ten largest clonotypes hold around 4% of the sample.

What the authors observed across the whole study: Across subjects, expanded clones never shared an identical CDR3 amino acid sequence, which suggests that the TCR-beta repertoires in every group were private. TCR clonal expansion was greatest in HAM/TSP patients and smallest in MS patients, who ranked below even healthy controls.

The clonotype originates from a woman younger than 45 with HTLV-1-associated myelopathy (HAM/TSP). The sequencing input was CD4+ T cells from blood.

Here is the DNA: TGCAGTGCTAGAGTTCCTAGCGGGGGGGTCTACAATGAGCAGTTCTTC. Translated, this gives CSARVPSGGVYNEQFF. The receptor chain draws on TRBV20-1 and TRBJ2-1; TRBD2 lines up with 12 middle nucleotides. Trimming removed 1 base from V and 3 bases from J; the gene matches leave 4 bases unexplained. CDR1 and CDR2 (DFQATT, SNEGSKA) derive from the germline V gene (reference sequence). Measured from the cysteine to the phenylalanine, the CDR3 is 16 residues long. Only the CDR3 region is kept as DNA, spanning 48 bases read in frame from base 1.